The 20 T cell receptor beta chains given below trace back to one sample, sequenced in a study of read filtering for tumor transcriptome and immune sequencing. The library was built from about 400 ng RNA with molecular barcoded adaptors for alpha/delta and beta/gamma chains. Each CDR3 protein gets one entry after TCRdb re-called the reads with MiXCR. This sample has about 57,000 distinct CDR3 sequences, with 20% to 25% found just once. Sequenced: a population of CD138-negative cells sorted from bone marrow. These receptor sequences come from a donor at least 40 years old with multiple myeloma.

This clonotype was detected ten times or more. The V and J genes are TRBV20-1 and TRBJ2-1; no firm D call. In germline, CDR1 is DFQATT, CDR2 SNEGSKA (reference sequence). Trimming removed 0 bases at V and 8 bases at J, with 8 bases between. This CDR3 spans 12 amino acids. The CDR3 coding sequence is TGCAGTGCTAGAGATACGCGAGATGAGCAGTTCTTC. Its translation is CSARDTRDEQFF.

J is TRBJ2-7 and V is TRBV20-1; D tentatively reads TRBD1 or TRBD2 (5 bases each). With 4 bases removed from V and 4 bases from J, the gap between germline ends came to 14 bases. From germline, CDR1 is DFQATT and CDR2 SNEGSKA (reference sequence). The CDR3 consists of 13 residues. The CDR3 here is CSANVGGRYEQYF. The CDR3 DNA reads TGCAGTGCTAACGTTGGGGGACGGTACGAGCAGTACTTC.

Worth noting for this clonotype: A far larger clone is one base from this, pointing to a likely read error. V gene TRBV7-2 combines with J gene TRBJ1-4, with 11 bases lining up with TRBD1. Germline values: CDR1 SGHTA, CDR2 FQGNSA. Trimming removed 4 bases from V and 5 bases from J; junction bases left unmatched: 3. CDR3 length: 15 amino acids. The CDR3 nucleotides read TGTGCCAGCAGCTGGGACAGGGGGTTAAATGAAAAACTGTTTTTT. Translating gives CASSWDRGLNEKLFF.

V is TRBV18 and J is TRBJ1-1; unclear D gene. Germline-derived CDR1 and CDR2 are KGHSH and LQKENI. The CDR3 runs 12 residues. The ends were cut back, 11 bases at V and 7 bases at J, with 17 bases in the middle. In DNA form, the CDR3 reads TGTGCCGGCACACCGAGGGATGATGAAGCTTTCTTT. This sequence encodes CAGTPRDDEAFF.

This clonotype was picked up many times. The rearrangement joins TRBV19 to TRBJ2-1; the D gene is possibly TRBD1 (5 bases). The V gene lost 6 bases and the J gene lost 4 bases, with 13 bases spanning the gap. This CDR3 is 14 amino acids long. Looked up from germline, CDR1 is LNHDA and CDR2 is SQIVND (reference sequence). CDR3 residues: CASSPGYGYNEQFF. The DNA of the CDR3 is TGTGCCAGTAGCCCAGGGTATGGATACAATGAGCAGTTCTTC.

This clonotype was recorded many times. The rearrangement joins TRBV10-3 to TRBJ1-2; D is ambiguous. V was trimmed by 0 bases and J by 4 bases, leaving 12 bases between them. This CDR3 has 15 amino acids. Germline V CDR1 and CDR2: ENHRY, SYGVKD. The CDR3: CAISESAKTFYGYTF. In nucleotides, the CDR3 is TGTGCCATCAGTGAGTCGGCGAAAACTTTCTATGGCTACACCTTC.

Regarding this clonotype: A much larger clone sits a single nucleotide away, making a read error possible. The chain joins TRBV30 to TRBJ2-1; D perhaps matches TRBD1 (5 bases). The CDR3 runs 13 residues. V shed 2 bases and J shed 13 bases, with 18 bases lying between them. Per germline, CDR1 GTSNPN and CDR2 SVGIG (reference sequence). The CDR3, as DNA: TGTGCCTGGAGTATAGGGCAGGGTGTTGATCAGTTCTTC. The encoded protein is CAWSIGQGVDQFF.

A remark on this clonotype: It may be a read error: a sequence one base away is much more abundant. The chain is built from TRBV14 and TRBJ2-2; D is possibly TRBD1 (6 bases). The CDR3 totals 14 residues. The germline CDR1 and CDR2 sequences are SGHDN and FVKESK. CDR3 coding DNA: TGTGCCAGCAGCCTACAGGGAAACACCGGGGAGCCGTTTTTT. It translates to CASSLQGNTGEPFF.

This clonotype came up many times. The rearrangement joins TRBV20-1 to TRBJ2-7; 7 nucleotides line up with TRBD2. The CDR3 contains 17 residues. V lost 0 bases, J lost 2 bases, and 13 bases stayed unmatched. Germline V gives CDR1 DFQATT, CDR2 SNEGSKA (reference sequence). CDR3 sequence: CSARDPQSGGTPYEQYF. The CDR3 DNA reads TGCAGTGCTAGAGATCCTCAGTCGGGAGGCACCCCCTACGAGCAGTACTTC.

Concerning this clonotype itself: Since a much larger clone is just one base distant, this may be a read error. Written as DNA, the CDR3 is TGCAGTGCTAGAGGGCCCGCAACAGTTACGCAGTATTTT. Translating it yields CSARGPATVTQYF. The V and J genes are TRBV20-1 and TRBJ2-3; D gene unclear. From germline, CDR1 is DFQATT and CDR2 SNEGSKA (reference sequence). This CDR3 is built from 13 residues.

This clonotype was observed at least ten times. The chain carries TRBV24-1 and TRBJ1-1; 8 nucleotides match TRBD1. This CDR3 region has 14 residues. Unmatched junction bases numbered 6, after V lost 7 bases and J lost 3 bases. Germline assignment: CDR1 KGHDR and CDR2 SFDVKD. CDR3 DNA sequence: TGTGCCACCAGAGCCCAGGGGGCCCACACTGAAGCTTTCTTT. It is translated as CATRAQGAHTEAFF.

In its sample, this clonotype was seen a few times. CDR3 in amino acids: CSARGGGVNQPQHF. The CDR3 nucleotides are TGCAGTGCTAGAGGCGGGGGGGTCAATCAGCCCCAGCATTTT. The rearrangement uses TRBV20-1 and TRBJ1-5; maybe TRBD1 (5 bases). V was cut by 1 base and J by 3 bases, with 10 bases left in between. The CDR3 extends over 14 amino acids. The germline V gene has CDR1 DFQATT and CDR2 SNEGSKA (reference sequence).

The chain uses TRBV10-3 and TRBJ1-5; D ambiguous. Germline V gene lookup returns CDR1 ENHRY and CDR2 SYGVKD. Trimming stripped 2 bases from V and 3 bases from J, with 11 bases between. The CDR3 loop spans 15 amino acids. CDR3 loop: CAISETSGTNQPQHF. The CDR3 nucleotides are TGTGCCATCAGTGAGACGTCAGGTACCAATCAGCCCCAGCATTTT.

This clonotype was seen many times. The CDR3 spells CASSTGGSTDTQYF. CDR3 nucleotides: TGCGCCAGCAGTACGGGCGGCAGCACAGATACGCAGTATTTT. The rearrangement joins TRBV10-2 to TRBJ2-3; no clear D gene. V was clipped by 5 bases and J by 0 bases, with 9 bases between them. CDR3 length: 14 residues. The germline V gene has CDR1 WSHSY and CDR2 SAAADI.

DNA for the CDR3: TGTGCCAGCAGTTTATTCGGACTGGGGGGCACAGATACGCAGTATTTT. This encodes CASSLFGLGGTDTQYF. The chain links TRBV12-3 or TRBV12-4 to TRBJ2-3; D is perhaps TRBD1 or TRBD2 (5 bases each). The CDR3 has 16 residues. The V gene lost 2 bases and the J gene lost 1 base, with 13 bases spanning the gap.

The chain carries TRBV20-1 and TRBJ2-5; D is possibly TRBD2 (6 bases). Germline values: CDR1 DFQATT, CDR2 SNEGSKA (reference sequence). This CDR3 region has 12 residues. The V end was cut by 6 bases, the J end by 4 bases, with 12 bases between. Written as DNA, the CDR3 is TGCAGTGCGCCACCGGAGGGAGAGACCCAGTACTTC. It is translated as CSAPPEGETQYF.

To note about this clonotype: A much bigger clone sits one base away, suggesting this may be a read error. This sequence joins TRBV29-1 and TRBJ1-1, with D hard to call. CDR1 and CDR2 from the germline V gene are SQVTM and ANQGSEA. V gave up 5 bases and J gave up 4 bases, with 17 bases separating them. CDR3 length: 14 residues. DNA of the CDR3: TGCAGCGTTCTCCGATCTATTGGGTCCACTGAAGCTTTCTTT. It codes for CSVLRSIGSTEAFF.

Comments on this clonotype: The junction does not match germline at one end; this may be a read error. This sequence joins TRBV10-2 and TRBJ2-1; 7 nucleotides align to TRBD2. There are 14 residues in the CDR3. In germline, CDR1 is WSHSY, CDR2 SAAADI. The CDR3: CASTGTIGKPEQFF. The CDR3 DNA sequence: TGCGCTAGCACCGGGACTATCGGGAAGCCGGAGCAGTTCTTC.

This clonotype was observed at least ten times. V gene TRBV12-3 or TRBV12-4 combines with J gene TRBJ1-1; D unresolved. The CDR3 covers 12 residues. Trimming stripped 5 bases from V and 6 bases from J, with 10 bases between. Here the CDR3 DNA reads TGTGCCAGCAGTGAGGAGAGGCCTGAAGCTTTCTTT. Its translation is CASSEERPEAFF.

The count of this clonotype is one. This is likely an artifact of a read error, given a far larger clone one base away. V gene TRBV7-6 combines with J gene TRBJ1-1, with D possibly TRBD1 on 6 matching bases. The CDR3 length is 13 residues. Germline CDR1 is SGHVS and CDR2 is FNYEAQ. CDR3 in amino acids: CASSLEPGAEASF. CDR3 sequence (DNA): TGTGCCAGCAGCTTAGAGCCGGGGGCTGAAGCTTCCTTT.